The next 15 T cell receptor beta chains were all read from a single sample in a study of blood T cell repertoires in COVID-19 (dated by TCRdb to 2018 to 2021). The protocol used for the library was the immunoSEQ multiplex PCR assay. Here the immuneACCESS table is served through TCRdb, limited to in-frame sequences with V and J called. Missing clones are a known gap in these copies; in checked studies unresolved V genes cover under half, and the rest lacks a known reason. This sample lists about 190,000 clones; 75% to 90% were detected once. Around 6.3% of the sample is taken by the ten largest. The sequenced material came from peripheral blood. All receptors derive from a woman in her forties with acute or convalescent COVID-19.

CDR3 sequence (DNA): TGTGCCTGGAGTAGACAGACAGGCAATCAGCCCCAGCATTTT. It encodes CAWSRQTGNQPQHF. The J gene is TRBJ1-5, the V gene TRBV30; D perhaps matches TRBD1 (5 bases). This CDR3 has 14 residues. Per germline, CDR1 GTSNPN and CDR2 SVGIG (reference sequence). V was pared by 2 bases and J by 2 bases, with 10 bases between.

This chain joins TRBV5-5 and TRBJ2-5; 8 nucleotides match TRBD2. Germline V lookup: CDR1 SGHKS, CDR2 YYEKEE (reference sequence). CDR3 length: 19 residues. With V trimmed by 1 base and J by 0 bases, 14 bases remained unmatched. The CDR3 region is CASSLSGLVGAGDQETQYF. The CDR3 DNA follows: TGTGCCAGCAGCTTGAGCGGGCTTGTAGGAGCGGGGGACCAAGAGACCCAGTACTTC.

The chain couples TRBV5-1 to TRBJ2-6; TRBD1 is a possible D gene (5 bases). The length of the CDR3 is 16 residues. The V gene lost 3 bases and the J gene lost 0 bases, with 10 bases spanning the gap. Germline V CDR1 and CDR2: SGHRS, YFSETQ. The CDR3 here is CASSWGHISGANVLTF. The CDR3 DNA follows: TGCGCCAGCAGCTGGGGCCATATCTCTGGGGCCAACGTCCTGACTTTC.

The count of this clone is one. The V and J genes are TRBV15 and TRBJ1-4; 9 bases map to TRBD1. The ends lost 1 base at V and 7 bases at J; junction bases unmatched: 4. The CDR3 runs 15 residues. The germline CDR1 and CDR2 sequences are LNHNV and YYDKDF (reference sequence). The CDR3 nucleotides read TGTGCCACCAGCAGAGGGGGACAGGGTACTGAAAAACTGTTTTTT. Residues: CATSRGGQGTEKLFF.

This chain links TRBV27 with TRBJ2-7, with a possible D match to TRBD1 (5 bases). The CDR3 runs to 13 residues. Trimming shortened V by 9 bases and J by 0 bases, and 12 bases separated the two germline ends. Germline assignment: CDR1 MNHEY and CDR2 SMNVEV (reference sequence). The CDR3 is CASAAGISYEQYF. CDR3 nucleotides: TGTGCCAGTGCGGCAGGGATCTCCTACGAGCAGTACTTC.

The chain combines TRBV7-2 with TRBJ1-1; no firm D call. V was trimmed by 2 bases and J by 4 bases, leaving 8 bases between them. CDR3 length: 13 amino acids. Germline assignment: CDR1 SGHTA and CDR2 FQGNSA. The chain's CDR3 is CASSLFQLTEAFF. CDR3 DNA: TGTGCCAGCAGCTTATTCCAACTCACTGAAGCTTTCTTT.

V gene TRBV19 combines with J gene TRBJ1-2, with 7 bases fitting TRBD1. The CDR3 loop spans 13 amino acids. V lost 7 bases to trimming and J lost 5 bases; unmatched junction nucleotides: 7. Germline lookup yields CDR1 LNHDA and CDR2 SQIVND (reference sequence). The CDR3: CASTTGTVYGYTF. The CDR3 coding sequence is TGTGCCAGTACCACCGGGACAGTGTATGGCTACACCTTC.

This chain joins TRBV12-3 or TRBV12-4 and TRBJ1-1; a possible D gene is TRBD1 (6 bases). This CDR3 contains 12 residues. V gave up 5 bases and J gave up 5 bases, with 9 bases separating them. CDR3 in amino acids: CASSPGTTEAFF. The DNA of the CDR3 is TGTGCCAGCAGTCCCGGGACAACTGAAGCTTTCTTT.

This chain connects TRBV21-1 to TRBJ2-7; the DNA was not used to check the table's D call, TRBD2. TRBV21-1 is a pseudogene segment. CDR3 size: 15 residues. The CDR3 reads CASSKASGGPREQYF. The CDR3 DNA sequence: TGTGCCAGCAGCAAAGCGAGCGGGGGGCCGAGAGAGCAGTACTTC.

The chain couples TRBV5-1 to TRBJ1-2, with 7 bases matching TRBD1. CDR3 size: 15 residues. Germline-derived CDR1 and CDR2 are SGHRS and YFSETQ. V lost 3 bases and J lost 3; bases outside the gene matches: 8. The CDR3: CASSSSRGEDYGYTF. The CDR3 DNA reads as TGCGCCAGCAGCTCCTCCAGGGGGGAGGACTATGGCTACACCTTC. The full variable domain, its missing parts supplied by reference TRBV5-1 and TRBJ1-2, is KAGVTQTPRYLIKTRGQQVTLSCSPISGHRSVSWYQQTPGQGLQFLFEYFSETQRNKGNFPGRFSGRQFSNSRSEMNVSTLELGDSALYLCASSSSRGEDYGYTFGSGTRLTVV.

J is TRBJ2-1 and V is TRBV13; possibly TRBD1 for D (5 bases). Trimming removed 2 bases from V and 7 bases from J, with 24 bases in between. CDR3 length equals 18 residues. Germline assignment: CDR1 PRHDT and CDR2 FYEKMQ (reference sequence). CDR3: CASSLSVQASSFANEQFF. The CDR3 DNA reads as TGTGCCAGCAGCTTAAGTGTACAGGCCTCCTCATTTGCGAATGAGCAGTTCTTC.

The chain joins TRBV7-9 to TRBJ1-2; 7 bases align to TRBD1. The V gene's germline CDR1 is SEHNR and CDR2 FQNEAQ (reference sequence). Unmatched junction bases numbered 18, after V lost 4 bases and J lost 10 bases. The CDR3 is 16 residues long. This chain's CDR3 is CASSYLEGTVRGDYTF. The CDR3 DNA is TGTGCCAGCAGCTATTTAGAGGGGACAGTCAGGGGTGACTACACCTTC.

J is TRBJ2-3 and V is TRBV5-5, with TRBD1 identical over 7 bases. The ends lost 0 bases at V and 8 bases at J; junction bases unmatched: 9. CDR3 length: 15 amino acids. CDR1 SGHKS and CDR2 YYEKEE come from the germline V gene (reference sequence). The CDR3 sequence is CASSLAQGDYGTQYF. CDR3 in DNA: TGTGCCAGCAGCTTGGCGCAGGGGGATTACGGTACGCAGTATTTT.

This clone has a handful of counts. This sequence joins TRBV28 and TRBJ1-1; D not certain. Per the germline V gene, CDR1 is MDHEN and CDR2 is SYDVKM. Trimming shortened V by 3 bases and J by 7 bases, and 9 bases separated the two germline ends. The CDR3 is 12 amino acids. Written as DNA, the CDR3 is TGTGCCAGCAGTTTTTCCAGGTTTGAAGCTTTCTTT. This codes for CASSFSRFEAFF. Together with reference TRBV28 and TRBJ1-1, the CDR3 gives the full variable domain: DVKVTQSSRYLVKRTGEKVFLECVQDMDHENMFWYRQDPGLGLRLIYFSYDVKMKEKGDIPEGYSVSREKKERFSLILESASTNQTSMYLCASSFSRFEAFFGQGTRLTVV.

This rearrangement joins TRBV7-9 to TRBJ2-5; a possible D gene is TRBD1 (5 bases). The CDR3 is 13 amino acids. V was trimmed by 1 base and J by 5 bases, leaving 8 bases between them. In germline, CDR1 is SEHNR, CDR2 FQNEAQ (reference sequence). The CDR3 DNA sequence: TGTGCCAGCAGCTTAGGCAGGGTTGAGACCCAGTACTTC. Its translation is CASSLGRVETQYF.